The rows below give T cell receptor beta chains drawn from one sample of a study of T cell responses to AZD1222 COVID-19 vaccine. The data were produced by immunoSEQ multiplex PCR, yet TCRdb's version contains in-frame clones alone and is incomplete. The table has 110,000 or so clones, roughly nine tenths seen once; the top ten hold 4% to 6%. The sequencing here drew on peripheral blood, taken on day 0 of AZD1222 vaccination. The receptors were sampled from an adult in good health. CDR3s include the opening cysteine and the closing phenylalanine or tryptophan. The D gene is left open where the match is weak. Some rows mark clone size as missing; the rest say once, few, many or name a class of expanded clone.

>TRBJ1-2|TRBD1|TRBV4-3|NA
CASSPRTGAGYTF
TGCGCCAGCAGCCCCCGGACAGGGGCTGGCTACACCTTC
>TRBJ2-7|TRBD1|TRBV10-3|few
CAISEFGQGAGEQYF
TGTGCCATCAGTGAGTTCGGACAGGGGGCAGGCGAGCAGTACTTC
>TRBJ1-5|NA|TRBV28|NA
CASSLVGPLGLSNQPQHF
TGTGCCAGCAGTTTAGTGGGACCCCTAGGACTTAGCAATCAGCCCCAGCATTTT
>TRBJ1-1|NA|TRBV6-5|once
CASSFQEGEAFF
TGTGCCAGCAGTTTTCAGGAGGGGGAAGCTTTCTTT
>TRBJ2-5|TRBD1|TRBV4-1|NA
CASSQGDRDQETQYF
TGCGCCAGCAGCCAAGGCGACAGGGACCAAGAGACCCAGTACTTC
>TRBJ1-1|NA|TRBV28|once
CASSLRENTEAFF
TGTGCCAGCAGTTTGAGGGAGAACACTGAAGCTTTCTTT
>TRBJ2-7|NA|TRBV30|NA
CAWSAGLEQYF
TGTGCCTGGAGTGCCGGGCTCGAGCAGTACTTC
>TRBJ1-1|TRBD1|TRBV5-5|NA
CASSFQGEATEAFF
TGTGCCAGCAGCTTTCAGGGGGAGGCCACTGAAGCTTTCTTT
>TRBJ1-2|NA|TRBV7-9|NA
CASSFGDAAVGGYTF
TGTGCCAGCAGCTTCGGGGACGCAGCCGTCGGGGGCTACACCTTC
>TRBJ2-1|NA|TRBV27|NA
CASSIFTNPSSYNEQFF
TGTGCCAGCAGTATTTTTACGAACCCGAGCTCCTACAATGAGCAGTTCTTC
>TRBJ2-3|NA|TRBV5-1|NA
CASSLGTPSTDTQYF
TGCGCCAGCAGCCTCGGGACCCCTAGCACAGATACGCAGTATTTT
>TRBJ2-1|NA|TRBV11-2|NA
CASSLDLAGEQFF
TGTGCCAGCAGCTTAGATCTGGCAGGGGAGCAGTTCTTC
>TRBJ2-1|NA|TRBV5-4|NA
CASSDPARGSSYNEQFF
TGTGCCAGCAGCGATCCCGCCCGGGGGAGCTCCTACAATGAGCAGTTCTTC
>TRBJ1-5|NA|TRBV12-3/TRBV12-4|NA
CATSRTLYQPQHF
TGTGCCACCTCCAGGACTCTGTATCAGCCCCAGCATTTT
>TRBJ1-1|NA|TRBV7-2|NA
CASSKNVIVDTEAFF
TGTGCCAGCAGCAAGAACGTCATTGTGGACACTGAAGCTTTCTTT
>TRBJ2-1|TRBD2|TRBV7-8|NA
CASSSGLASEQFF
TGTGCCAGCAGCTCAGGACTAGCCAGTGAGCAGTTCTTC
>TRBJ2-5|TRBD1|TRBV12-3/TRBV12-4|NA
CASRTGQGETQYF
TGTGCCAGCAGAACGGGACAGGGGGAGACCCAGTACTTC
>TRBJ1-5|NA|TRBV6-6|NA
CASSYVFTNQPQHF
TGTGCCAGCAGTTACGTTTTCACCAATCAGCCCCAGCATTTT
>TRBJ1-1|NA|TRBV5-4|NA
CASSSADRRLNTEAFF
TGTGCCAGCAGTAGTGCGGACAGACGGTTGAACACTGAAGCTTTCTTT
>TRBJ2-5|TRBD1|TRBV30|once
CAWKLRWGQLQETQYF
TGTGCCTGGAAACTTAGGTGGGGACAGCTCCAAGAGACCCAGTACTTC
>TRBJ1-1|NA|TRBV29-1|NA
CSAGLRNTEAFF
TGCAGCGCTGGGCTGAGGAACACTGAAGCTTTCTTT
>TRBJ2-3|NA|TRBV4-3|NA
CASSQVDITDTQYF
TGCGCCAGCAGCCAAGTTGACATCACAGATACGCAGTATTTT
>TRBJ2-7|TRBD2|TRBV2|NA
CASRMTSGGSYEQYF
TGTGCCAGCAGGATGACTAGCGGGGGCTCCTACGAGCAGTACTTC
>TRBJ1-2|TRBD1|TRBV4-3|NA
CASSETTGDGYTF
TGCGCCAGCAGCGAAACGACAGGGGATGGCTACACCTTC
>TRBJ1-4|NA|TRBV2|NA
CASSDKTHEKLFF
TGTGCCAGCAGTGATAAAACACATGAAAAACTGTTTTTT